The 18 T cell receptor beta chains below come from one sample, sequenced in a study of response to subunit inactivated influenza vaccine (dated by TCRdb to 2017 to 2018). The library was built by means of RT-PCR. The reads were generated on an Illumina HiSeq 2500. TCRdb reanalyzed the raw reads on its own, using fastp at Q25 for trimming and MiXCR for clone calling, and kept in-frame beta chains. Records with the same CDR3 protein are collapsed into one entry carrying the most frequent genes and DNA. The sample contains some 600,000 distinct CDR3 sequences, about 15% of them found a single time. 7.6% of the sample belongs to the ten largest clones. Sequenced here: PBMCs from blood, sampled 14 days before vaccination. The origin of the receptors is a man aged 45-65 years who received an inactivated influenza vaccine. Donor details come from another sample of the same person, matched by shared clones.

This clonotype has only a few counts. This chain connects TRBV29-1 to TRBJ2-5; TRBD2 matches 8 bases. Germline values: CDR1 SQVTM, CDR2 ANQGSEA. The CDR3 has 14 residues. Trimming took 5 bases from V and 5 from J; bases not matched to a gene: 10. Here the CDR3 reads CSVSPAGVWETQYF. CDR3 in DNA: TGCAGCGTTTCTCCAGCGGGAGTCTGGGAGACCCAGTACTTC.

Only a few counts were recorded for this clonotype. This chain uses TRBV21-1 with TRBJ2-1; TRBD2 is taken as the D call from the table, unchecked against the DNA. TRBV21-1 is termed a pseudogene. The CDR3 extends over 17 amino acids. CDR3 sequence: CASSKALSGNSYNEQFF. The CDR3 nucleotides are TGTGCCAGCAGCAAAGCGCTGAGCGGGAATTCCTACAATGAGCAGTTCTTC.

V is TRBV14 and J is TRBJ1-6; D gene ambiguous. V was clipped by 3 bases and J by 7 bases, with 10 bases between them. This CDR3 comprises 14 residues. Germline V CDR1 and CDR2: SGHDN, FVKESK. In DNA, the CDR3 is TGTGCCAGCAGCCAGGTCCGTACAAATTCACCCCTCCACTTT. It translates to CASSQVRTNSPLHF.

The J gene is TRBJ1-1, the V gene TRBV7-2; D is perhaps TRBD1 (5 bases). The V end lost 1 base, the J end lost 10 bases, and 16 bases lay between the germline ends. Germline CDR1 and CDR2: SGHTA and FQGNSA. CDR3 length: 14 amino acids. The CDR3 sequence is CASSLDGYRDPAFF. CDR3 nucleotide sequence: TGTGCCAGCAGCTTAGACGGATATCGGGACCCAGCTTTCTTT. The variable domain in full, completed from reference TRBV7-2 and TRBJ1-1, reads GAGVSQSPSNKVTEKGKDVELRCDPISGHTALYWYRQSLGQGLEFLIYFQGNSAPDKSGLPSDRFSAERTGGSVSTLTIQRTQQEDSAVYLCASSLDGYRDPAFFGQGTRLTVV.

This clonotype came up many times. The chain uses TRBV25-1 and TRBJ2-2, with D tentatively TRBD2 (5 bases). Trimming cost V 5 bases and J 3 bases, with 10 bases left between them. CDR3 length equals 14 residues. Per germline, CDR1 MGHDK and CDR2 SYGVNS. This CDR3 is CASSRTGDTGELFF. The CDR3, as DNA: TGTGCCAGCAGTAGGACTGGGGACACCGGGGAGCTGTTTTTT.

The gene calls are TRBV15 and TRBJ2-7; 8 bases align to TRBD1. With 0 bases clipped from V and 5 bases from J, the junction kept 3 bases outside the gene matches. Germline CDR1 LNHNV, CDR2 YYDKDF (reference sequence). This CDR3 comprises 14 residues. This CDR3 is CATSRDRGLNEQYF. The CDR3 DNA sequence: TGTGCCACCAGCAGAGACAGGGGGCTTAACGAGCAGTACTTC.

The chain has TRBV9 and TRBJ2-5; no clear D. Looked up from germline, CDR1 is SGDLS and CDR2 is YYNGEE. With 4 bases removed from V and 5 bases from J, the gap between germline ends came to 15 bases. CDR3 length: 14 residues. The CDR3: CASSSESLPETQYF. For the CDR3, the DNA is TGTGCCAGCAGCTCCGAGTCACTCCCGGAGACCCAGTACTTC.

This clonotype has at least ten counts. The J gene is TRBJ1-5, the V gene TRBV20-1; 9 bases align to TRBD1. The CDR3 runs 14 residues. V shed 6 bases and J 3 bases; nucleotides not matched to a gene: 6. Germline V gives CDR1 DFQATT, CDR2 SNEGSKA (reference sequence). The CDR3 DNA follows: TGCAGTGCGTCCGGGACAGGGCTCAATCAGCCCCAGCATTTT. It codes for CSASGTGLNQPQHF.

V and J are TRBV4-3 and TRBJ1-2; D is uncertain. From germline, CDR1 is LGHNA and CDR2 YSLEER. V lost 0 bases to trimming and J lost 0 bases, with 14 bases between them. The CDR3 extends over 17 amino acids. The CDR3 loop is CASSQDLARGANYGYTF. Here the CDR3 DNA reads TGCGCCAGCAGCCAAGATCTAGCCCGGGGAGCTAACTATGGCTACACCTTC.

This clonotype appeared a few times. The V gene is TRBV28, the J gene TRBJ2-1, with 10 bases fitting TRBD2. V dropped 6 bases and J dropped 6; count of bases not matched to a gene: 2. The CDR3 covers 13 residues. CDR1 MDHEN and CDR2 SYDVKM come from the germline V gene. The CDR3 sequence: CASRGLAINEQFF. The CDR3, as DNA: TGTGCCAGCAGGGGACTAGCGATCAATGAGCAGTTCTTC.

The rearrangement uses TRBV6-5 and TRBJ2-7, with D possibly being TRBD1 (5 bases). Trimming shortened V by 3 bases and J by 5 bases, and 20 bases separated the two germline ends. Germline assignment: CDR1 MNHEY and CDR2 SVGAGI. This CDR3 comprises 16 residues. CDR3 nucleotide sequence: TGTGCCAGCAGTTATTACGTAGACAGAAGCTACGACGAGCAGTACTTC. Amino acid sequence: CASSYYVDRSYDEQYF.

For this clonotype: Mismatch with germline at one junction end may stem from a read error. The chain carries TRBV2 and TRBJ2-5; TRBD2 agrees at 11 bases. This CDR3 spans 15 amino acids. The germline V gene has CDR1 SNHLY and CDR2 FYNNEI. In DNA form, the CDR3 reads TGTGCCAGCAGTAAAGCGCCTAGCGGGGGGGAGACCCAGTACTTC. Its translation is CASSKAPSGGETQYF.

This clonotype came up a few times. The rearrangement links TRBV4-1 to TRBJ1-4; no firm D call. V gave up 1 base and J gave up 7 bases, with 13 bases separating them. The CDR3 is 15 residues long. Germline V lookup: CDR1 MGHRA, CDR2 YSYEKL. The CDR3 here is CASSQATGVGEKLFF. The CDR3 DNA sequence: TGCGCCAGCAGCCAAGCTACCGGAGTCGGTGAAAAACTGTTTTTT.

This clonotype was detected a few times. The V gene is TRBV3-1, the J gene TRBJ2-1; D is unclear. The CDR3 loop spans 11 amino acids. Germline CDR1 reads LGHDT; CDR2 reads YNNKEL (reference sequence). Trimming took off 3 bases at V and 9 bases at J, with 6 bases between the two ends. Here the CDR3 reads CASSHRSEQFF. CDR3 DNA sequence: TGTGCCAGCAGCCATCGCTCTGAGCAGTTCTTC.

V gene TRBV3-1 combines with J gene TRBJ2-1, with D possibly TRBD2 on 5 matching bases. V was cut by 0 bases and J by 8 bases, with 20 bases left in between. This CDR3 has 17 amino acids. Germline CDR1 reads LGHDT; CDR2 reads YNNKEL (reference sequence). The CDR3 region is CASSQERLSPNIDEQFF. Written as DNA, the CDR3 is TGTGCCAGCAGCCAAGAAAGACTATCCCCTAATATCGATGAGCAGTTCTTC.

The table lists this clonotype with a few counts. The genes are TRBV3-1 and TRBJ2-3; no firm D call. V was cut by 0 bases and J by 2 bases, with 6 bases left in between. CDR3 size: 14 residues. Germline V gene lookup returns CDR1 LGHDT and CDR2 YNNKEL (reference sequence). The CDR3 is CASSQDYATDTQYF. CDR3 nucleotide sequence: TGTGCCAGCAGCCAAGATTACGCCACAGATACGCAGTATTTT.

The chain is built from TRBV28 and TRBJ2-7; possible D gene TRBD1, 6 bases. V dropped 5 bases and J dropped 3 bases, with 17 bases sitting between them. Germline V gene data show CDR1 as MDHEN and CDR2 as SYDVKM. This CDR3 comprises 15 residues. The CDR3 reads CASSLSGDTDYEQYF. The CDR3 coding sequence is TGTGCCAGCAGTCTATCCGGGGACACTGACTACGAGCAGTACTTC.

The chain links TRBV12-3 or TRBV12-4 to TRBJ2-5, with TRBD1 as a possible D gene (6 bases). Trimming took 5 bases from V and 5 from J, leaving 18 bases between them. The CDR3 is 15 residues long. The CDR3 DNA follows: TGTGCCAGCAGTCGTGGTGGGGGCCCGGGCGAGACCCAGTACTTC. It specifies CASSRGGGPGETQYF.